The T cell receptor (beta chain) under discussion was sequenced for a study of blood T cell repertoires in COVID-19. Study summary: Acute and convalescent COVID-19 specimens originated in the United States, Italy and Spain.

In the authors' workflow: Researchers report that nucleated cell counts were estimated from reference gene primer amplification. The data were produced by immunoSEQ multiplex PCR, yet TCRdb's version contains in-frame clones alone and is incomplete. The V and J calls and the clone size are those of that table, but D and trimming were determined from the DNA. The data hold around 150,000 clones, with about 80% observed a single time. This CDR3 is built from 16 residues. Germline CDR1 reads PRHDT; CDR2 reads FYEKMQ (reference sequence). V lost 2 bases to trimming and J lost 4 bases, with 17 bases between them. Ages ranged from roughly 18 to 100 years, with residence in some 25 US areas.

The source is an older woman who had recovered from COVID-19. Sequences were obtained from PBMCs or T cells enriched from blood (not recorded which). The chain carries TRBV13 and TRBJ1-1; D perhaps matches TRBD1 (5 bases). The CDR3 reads CASSLKTTSRATEAFF. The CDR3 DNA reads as TGTGCCAGCAGCTTAAAAACCACCTCCAGGGCCACTGAAGCTTTCTTT.